This is a list of T cell receptor beta chains from one sample in a study of control samples from healthy donors and cancer patients. Sequenced by immunoSEQ multiplex PCR; TCRdb stores in-frame clones only, minus some. Of about 130,000 clones in the sample, 85% to 95% were seen once. Sequencing used PBMCs. The receptors come from a man in his fifties or sixties with colorectal cancer. CDR3s include the opening cysteine and the closing phenylalanine or tryptophan. The D gene is left open where the match is weak. Expanded clones are given a class, and other clones once, few, many or no size at all.

CASSQTSFQETQYF | TGCGCCAGCAGCCAGACTAGTTTCCAAGAGACCCAGTACTTC | TRBJ2-5 | TRBV5-1 | NA | once
CASSLRGDADTQYF | TGTGCCAGCAGTTTACGGGGGGACGCAGATACGCAGTATTTT | TRBJ2-3 | TRBV27 | TRBD2 | NA
CSGDSDEAFF | TGCAGCGGCGACAGCGATGAAGCTTTCTTT | TRBJ1-1 | TRBV29-1 | NA | NA
CASSRGTGDSPLHF | TGTGCCAGCAGCCGCGGGACAGGAGATTCACCCCTCCACTTT | TRBJ1-6 | TRBV4-2 | TRBD1 | NA
CASSSGQGLTALGVAEQFF | TGCGCCAGCAGCTCGGGGCAGGGGTTAACAGCCCTAGGAGTCGCGGAGCAGTTCTTC | TRBJ2-1 | TRBV5-1 | NA | NA
CASSLDGGSRQTQYF | TGTGCCAGCAGCTTGGACGGGGGGAGTAGACAGACCCAGTACTTC | TRBJ2-5 | TRBV5-4 | TRBD2 | NA
CATSGGEGGYTF | TGTGCCACCAGTGGAGGGGAGGGTGGCTACACCTTC | TRBJ1-2 | TRBV24-1 | NA | NA
CASSLERGIGEKLFF | TGTGCCAGCAGCCTCGAACGGGGGATAGGTGAAAAACTGTTTTTT | TRBJ1-4 | TRBV3-1/TRBV3-2 | NA | NA
CASSTGQEYSYGYTF | TGTGCCAGCAGCACCGGACAGGAGTACAGCTATGGCTACACCTTC | TRBJ1-2 | TRBV5-4 | TRBD1 | NA
CASSEKGGQTFNQPQHF | TGTGCCAGTAGTGAGAAAGGGGGGCAGACCTTCAATCAGCCCCAGCATTTT | TRBJ1-5 | TRBV19 | NA | NA
CATSRGTSGDNEQFF | TGTGCCACCAGCAGAGGGACTAGCGGGGACAATGAGCAGTTCTTC | TRBJ2-1 | TRBV15 | TRBD2 | NA
CASSQGVNNEQFF | TGTGCCAGCAGCCAGGGAGTTAACAATGAGCAGTTCTTC | TRBJ2-1 | TRBV5-5 | NA | NA
CARQLPRGSTDTQYF | TGCGCCAGGCAGTTACCCAGGGGTAGCACAGATACGCAGTATTTT | TRBJ2-3 | TRBV23-1 | NA | once
CASSLGRGRKPYGYTF | TGTGCCAGCAGCTTAGGCAGGGGGCGGAAACCTTATGGCTACACCTTC | TRBJ1-2 | TRBV7-8 | TRBD1 | NA
CASRPQGGFNYGYTF | TGTGCCAGCAGACCCCAGGGGGGGTTTAACTATGGCTACACCTTC | TRBJ1-2 | TRBV27 | TRBD1 | once
CASSHYRNNEQFF | TGTGCCAGCAGCCACTATCGAAACAATGAGCAGTTCTTC | TRBJ2-1 | TRBV3-1/TRBV3-2 | NA | NA
CASSFSITGDEQFF | TGTGCCAGCAGCTTTTCGATTACAGGGGATGAGCAGTTCTTC | TRBJ2-1 | TRBV7-9 | TRBD1 | NA
CASRRTGNNEKLFF | TGTGCCAGCAGAAGGACAGGGAATAATGAAAAACTGTTTTTT | TRBJ1-4 | TRBV6-4 | TRBD1 | NA
CASSHINTIYF | TGTGCCAGCAGCCATATAAACACCATATATTTT | TRBJ1-3 | TRBV5-6 | NA | NA
CASSDGPNYGYTF | TGTGCCAGCAGTGACGGTCCTAACTATGGCTACACCTTC | TRBJ1-2 | TRBV9 | NA | NA
CASSQGTGLNEKLFF | TGCGCCAGCAGCCAAGGGACAGGGCTTAATGAAAAACTGTTTTTT | TRBJ1-4 | TRBV4-3 | TRBD1 | once
CASSPSTGRQETQYF | TGTGCCAGCAGCCCTTCGACAGGGCGCCAAGAGACCCAGTACTTC | TRBJ2-5 | TRBV3-1/TRBV3-2 | TRBD1 | NA
CASKVTETQYF | TGCGCCAGCAAGGTCACAGAGACCCAGTACTTC | TRBJ2-5 | TRBV5-1 | NA | NA
CASSLEGGPYETQYF | TGCGCCAGCAGCTTGGAGGGGGGGCCATATGAGACCCAGTACTTC | TRBJ2-5 | TRBV5-1 | NA | NA
CASSMTGQSGNSPLHF | TGTGCCAGTAGTATGACAGGACAGTCTGGGAATTCACCCCTCCACTTT | TRBJ1-6 | TRBV19 | NA | NA
CASRKPGQDNSNQPQHF | TGTGCCAGTAGAAAACCGGGACAGGATAATAGCAATCAGCCCCAGCATTTT | TRBJ1-5 | TRBV19 | TRBD1 | NA
CASSYRHRVSYNEQFF | TGTGCCAGCAGTTACCGCCACAGGGTGTCCTACAATGAGCAGTTCTTC | TRBJ2-1 | TRBV6-5 | NA | NA
CASSPPTSGSGELFF | TGTGCCAGCTCACCACCGACTAGCGGTTCCGGGGAGCTGTTTTTT | TRBJ2-2 | TRBV18 | TRBD2 | NA
CSASPLMPSGNYNEQFF | TGCAGTGCTAGTCCCCTTATGCCTAGCGGGAACTACAATGAGCAGTTCTTC | TRBJ2-1 | TRBV20-1 | TRBD2 | NA
CASLKVGYEAFF | TGTGCCAGCCTCAAGGTAGGATATGAAGCTTTCTTT | TRBJ1-1 | TRBV5-4 | NA | NA
CASSEVPDRGRAFF | TGTGCCAGCAGTGAAGTCCCGGACAGGGGGAGAGCTTTCTTT | TRBJ1-1 | TRBV6-1 | TRBD1 | NA
CASSSGTGNEKPFF | TGTGCCAGCAGTTCCGGGACAGGGAATGAAAAACCGTTTTTT | TRBJ1-4 | TRBV6-5 | TRBD1 | NA
CAWTLTGGGELFF | TGTGCCTGGACTCTAACAGGCGGCGGGGAGCTGTTTTTT | TRBJ2-2 | TRBV30 | NA | NA
CASSQVPGTNTEAFF | TGTGCCAGCAGCCAAGTTCCGGGAACGAACACTGAAGCTTTCTTT | TRBJ1-1 | TRBV14 | NA | NA
CASMRTPTSYEQYF | TGTGCCAGCATGCGGACACCAACCTCCTACGAGCAGTACTTC | TRBJ2-7 | TRBV2 | NA | once
CASSDGTISTDTQYF | TGTGCCAGCAGCGACGGGACTATAAGCACAGATACGCAGTATTTT | TRBJ2-3 | TRBV2 | TRBD2 | NA
CASSYQGTNSPLHF | TGTGCCAGCAGTTACCAGGGGACGAATTCACCCCTCCACTTT | TRBJ1-6 | TRBV6-6 | NA | NA
CASSLRQGAGYTF | TGTGCCAGCAGTTTGAGACAGGGTGCTGGCTACACCTTC | TRBJ1-2 | TRBV12-3/TRBV12-4 | TRBD1 | NA
CASSTKTTTNYGYTF | TGTGCCAGTAGTACCAAAACGACAACTAACTATGGCTACACCTTC | TRBJ1-2 | TRBV19 | NA | NA
CATSDGGEGGTEAFF | TGTGCCACCAGTGATGGGGGAGAAGGGGGCACTGAAGCTTTCTTT | TRBJ1-1 | TRBV24-1 | NA | NA
CASSDTTSGNTIYF | TGTGCCTCTTCAGACACCACCTCTGGAAACACCATATATTTT | TRBJ1-3 | TRBV19 | NA | NA
CASSTGLTNQPQHF | TGTGCCAGCAGCACAGGGCTTACCAATCAGCCCCAGCATTTT | TRBJ1-5 | TRBV5-4 | NA | NA
CASGWPGRNNQPQHF | TGTGCCAGTGGCTGGCCAGGACGGAATAATCAGCCCCAGCATTTT | TRBJ1-5 | TRBV19 | NA | NA
CASSSASREQFF | TGTGCCAGCAGTTCCGCTTCCCGTGAGCAGTTCTTC | TRBJ2-1 | TRBV27 | NA | NA
CATKDRGSYEQYF | TGTGCCACAAAGGACAGGGGGAGCTACGAGCAGTACTTC | TRBJ2-7 | TRBV6-5 | TRBD1 | NA
CASSSTGGSSYEQYF | TGTGCCAGCAGCTCGACAGGGGGGAGCTCCTACGAGCAGTACTTC | TRBJ2-7 | TRBV6-5 | TRBD1 | NA
CASSHPSTGGAEYEQYF | TGCGCCAGCAGCCATCCTTCGACAGGGGGCGCGGAGTACGAGCAGTACTTC | TRBJ2-7 | TRBV4-1 | TRBD1 | NA
CASSIDQGRGANTEAFF | TGTGCCAGTAGTATAGATCAGGGCAGGGGGGCTAACACTGAAGCTTTCTTT | TRBJ1-1 | TRBV19 | TRBD1 | NA
CASSPLQTSGGASTDTQYF | TGTGCCAGCTCACCACTTCAGACTAGCGGGGGGGCCAGCACAGATACGCAGTATTTT | TRBJ2-3 | TRBV18 | TRBD2 | NA
CASSSGPATYEQYF | TGTGCCAGCAGCTCGGGCCCCGCGACCTACGAGCAGTACTTC | TRBJ2-7 | TRBV7-2 | NA | NA
CATKTDGELFF | TGTGCCACCAAGACGGACGGGGAGCTGTTTTTT | TRBJ2-2 | TRBV24-1 | NA | NA
CASANYRGTGELFF | TGTGCCAGCGCAAATTACAGGGGCACCGGGGAGCTGTTTTTT | TRBJ2-2 | TRBV28 | TRBD1 | NA
CAISESIAGRNSPLHF | TGTGCCATCAGTGAGTCGATAGCAGGGCGGAATTCACCCCTCCACTTT | TRBJ1-6 | TRBV10-3 | NA | NA
CASSPGGVLLYSNQPQHF | TGTGCCAGCAGCCCCGGGGGGGTACTTTTGTATAGCAATCAGCCCCAGCATTTT | TRBJ1-5 | TRBV7-2 | NA | once
CASSYSGSNYGYTF | TGTGCCAGCAGTTACTCCGGCAGTAACTATGGCTACACCTTC | TRBJ1-2 | TRBV6-5 | NA | NA